This T cell receptor (beta chain) emerged from a study of T-cell memory formation after mild COVID-19. Across the study: TCR clusters were mostly confined to one donor each.

In its sample, this clonotype was seen a few times. Antigen unknown. Trimming at V came to 1 base and at J to 5 bases, leaving 5 bases not matched to a gene. Germline V gives CDR1 SGHTA, CDR2 FQGNSA. The CDR3 length is 15 residues. cDNA libraries for TCR alpha and TCR beta, carrying sample barcodes and UMIs, came from 5'RACE with constant-segment primers. Each CDR3 protein is one row after TCRdb ran MiXCR on the 5' RACE reads. The sample contains around 300,000 distinct CDR3 sequences, approximately 14% of which appear only once. The study's findings and limits: The appearance of some responding clones in pre-infection memory suggested that cross-reactive memory joined. For contracting clones, CD4+ ones sat mainly in CM and EM, CD8+ in EMRA.

The V gene is TRBV7-2, the J gene TRBJ2-4; 7 bases line up with TRBD2. Sequencing was performed on PBMCs or a T cell subset sorted from them (not recorded which). This sequence was found in a young man who had mild COVID-19 (a few samples of this study predate the infection). Cell type and time point are not known. CDR3 bases: TGTGCCAGCAGCTTAGTCGGGGGAGGGCAAAACATTCAGTACTTC. Encoded protein: CASSLVGGGQNIQYF.